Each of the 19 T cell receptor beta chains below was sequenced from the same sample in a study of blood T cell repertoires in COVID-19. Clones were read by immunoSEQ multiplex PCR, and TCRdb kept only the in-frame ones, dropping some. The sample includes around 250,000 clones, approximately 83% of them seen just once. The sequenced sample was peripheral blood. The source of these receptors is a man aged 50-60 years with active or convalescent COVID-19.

Written as DNA, the CDR3 is TGTGCCAGCCAGACAGGGGTCCTCTATGGCTACACCTTC. This gives the protein CASQTGVLYGYTF. The gene calls are TRBV28 and TRBJ1-2; 8 bases align to TRBD1. CDR3 length: 13 residues. The junction had 6 bases not matched to a gene; V was cut back by 8 bases and J by 4 bases. Germline assignment: CDR1 MDHEN and CDR2 SYDVKM.

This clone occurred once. CDR3 in DNA: TGTGCCACCAGTGACCCCGGACAGGGTAACTATGGCTACACCTTC. Its protein is CATSDPGQGNYGYTF. The chain carries TRBV24-1 and TRBJ1-2; 8 nucleotides match TRBD1. The CDR3 is made up of 15 amino acids. Losses at the gene ends were 4 bases for V and 1 base for J; bases not matched to a gene: 4. Germline V lookup: CDR1 KGHDR, CDR2 SFDVKD.

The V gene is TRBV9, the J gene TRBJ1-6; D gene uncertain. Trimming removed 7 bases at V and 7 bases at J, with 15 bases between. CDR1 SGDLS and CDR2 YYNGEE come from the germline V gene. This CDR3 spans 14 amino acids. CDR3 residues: CASRKADENSPLHF. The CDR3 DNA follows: TGTGCCAGCCGGAAGGCGGATGAGAATTCACCCCTCCACTTT.

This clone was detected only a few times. The CDR3 loop reads CASSYGGISYEQYF. The CDR3 DNA is TGTGCCAGCAGTTACGGGGGGATATCCTACGAGCAGTACTTC. The rearrangement joins TRBV6-6 to TRBJ2-7; maybe TRBD2 (6 bases). Germline assignment: CDR1 MNHNY and CDR2 SVGAGI (reference sequence). This CDR3 has 14 residues. V lost 2 bases and J 1 base, leaving 9 bases between the germline ends.

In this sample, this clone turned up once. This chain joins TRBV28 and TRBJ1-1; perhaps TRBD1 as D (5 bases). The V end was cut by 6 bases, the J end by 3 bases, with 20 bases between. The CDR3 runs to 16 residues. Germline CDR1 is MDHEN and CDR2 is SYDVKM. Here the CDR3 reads CASRTQGYNLDTEAFF. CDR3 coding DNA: TGTGCCAGCAGGACGCAGGGATACAACCTGGACACTGAAGCTTTCTTT.

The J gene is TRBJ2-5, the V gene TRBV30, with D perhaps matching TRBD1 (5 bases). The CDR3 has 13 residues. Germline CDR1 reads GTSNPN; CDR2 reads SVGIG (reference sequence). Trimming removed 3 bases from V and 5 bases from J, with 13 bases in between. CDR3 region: CAWRERGLETQYF. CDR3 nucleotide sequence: TGTGCCTGGAGGGAAAGGGGTTTGGAGACCCAGTACTTC.

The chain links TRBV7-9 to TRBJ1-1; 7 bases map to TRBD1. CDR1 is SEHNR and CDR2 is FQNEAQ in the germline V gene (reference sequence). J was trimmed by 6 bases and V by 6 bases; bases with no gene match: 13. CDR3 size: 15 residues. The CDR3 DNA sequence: TGTGCCAGCAGACCCGCTACAGGGGCGGCCGCTGAAGCTTTCTTT. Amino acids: CASRPATGAAAEAFF.

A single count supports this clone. CDR3 coding DNA: TGTGCCAGCAGTTTACGCGGTGAGCAGTTCTTC. As protein: CASSLRGEQFF. V gene TRBV27 combines with J gene TRBJ2-1; D remains ambiguous. V was clipped by 2 bases and J by 9 bases, with 5 bases between them. The CDR3 extends over 11 amino acids. Looked up from germline, CDR1 is MNHEY and CDR2 is SMNVEV (reference sequence).

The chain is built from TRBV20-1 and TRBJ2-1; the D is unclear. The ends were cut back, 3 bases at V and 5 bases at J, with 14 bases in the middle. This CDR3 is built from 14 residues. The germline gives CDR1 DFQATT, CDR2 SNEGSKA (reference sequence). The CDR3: CSASAPTPDNEQFF. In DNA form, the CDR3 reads TGCAGTGCTAGTGCCCCCACCCCAGACAATGAGCAGTTCTTC.

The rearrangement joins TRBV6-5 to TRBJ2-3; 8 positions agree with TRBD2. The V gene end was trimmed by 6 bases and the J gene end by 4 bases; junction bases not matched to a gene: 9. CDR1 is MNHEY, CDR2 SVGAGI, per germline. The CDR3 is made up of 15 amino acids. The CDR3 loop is CASSLERGYPDTQYF. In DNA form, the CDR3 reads TGTGCCAGCAGCTTAGAGCGGGGGTACCCAGATACGCAGTATTTT.

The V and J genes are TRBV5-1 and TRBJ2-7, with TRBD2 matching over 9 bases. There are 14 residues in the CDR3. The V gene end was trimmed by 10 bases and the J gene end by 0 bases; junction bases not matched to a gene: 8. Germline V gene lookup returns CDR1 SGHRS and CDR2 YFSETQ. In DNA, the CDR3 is TGCGCCCGCGGGGGGGGGCAAGGCTCCTACGAGCAGTACTTC. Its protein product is CARGGGQGSYEQYF.

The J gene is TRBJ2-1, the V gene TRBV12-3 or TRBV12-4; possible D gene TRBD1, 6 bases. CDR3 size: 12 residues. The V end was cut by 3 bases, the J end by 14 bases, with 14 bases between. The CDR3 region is CASSLIGQGKFF. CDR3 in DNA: TGTGCCAGCAGTTTGATTGGGCAGGGGAAGTTCTTC.

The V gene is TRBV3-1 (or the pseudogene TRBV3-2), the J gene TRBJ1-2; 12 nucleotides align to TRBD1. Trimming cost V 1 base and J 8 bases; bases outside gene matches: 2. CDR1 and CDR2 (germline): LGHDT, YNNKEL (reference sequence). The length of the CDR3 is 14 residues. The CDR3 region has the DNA TGTGCCAGCAGCCAAGTAGGGACAGGGGGCGGCTACACCTTC. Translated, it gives CASSQVGTGGGYTF.

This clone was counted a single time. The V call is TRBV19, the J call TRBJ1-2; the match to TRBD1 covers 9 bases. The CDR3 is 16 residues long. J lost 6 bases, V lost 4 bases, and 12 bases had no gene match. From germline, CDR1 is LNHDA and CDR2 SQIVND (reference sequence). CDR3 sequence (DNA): TGTGCCAGTAGTACTCCCCCGGACAGGGGATGGGATGGCTACACCTTC. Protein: CASSTPPDRGWDGYTF.

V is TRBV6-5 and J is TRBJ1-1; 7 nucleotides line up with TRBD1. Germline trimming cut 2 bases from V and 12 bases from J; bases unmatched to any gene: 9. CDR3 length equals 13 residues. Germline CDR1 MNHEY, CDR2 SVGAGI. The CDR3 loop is CASSYGAGGRSFF. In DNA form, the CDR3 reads TGTGCCAGCAGTTACGGAGCAGGGGGTCGCTCTTTCTTT.

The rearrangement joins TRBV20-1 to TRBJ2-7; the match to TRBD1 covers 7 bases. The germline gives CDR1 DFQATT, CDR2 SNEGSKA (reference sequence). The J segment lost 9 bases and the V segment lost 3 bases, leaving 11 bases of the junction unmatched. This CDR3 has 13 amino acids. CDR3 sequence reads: CSASRGLSIGQYF. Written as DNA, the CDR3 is TGCAGTGCTAGTAGGGGGCTTTCTATCGGGCAGTACTTC.

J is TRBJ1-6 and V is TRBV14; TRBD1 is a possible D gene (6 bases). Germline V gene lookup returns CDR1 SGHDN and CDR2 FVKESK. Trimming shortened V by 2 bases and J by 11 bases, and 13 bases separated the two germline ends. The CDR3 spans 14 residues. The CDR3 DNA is TGTGCCAGCAGCCAAACGACAGGTTCAGCACCCCTCCACTTT. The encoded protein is CASSQTTGSAPLHF.

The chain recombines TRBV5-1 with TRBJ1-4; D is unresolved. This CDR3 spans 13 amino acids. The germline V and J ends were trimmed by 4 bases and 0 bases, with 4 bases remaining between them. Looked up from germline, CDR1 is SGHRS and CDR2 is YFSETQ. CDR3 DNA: TGCGCCAGCAGCATCTCAACTAATGAAAAACTGTTTTTT. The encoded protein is CASSISTNEKLFF.

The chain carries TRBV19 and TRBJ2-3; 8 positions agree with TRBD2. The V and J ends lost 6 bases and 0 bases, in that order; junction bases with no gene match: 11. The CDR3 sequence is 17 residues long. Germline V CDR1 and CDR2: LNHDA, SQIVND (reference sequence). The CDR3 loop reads CASRSYYGLASTDTQYF. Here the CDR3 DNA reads TGTGCCAGTAGAAGCTACTACGGACTAGCTAGCACAGATACGCAGTATTTT.